The 5 T cell receptor beta chains listed next were all sequenced from one sample in a study of cytomegalovirus exposure and HLA in healthy donors. The PCR ran on 60 Vbeta and 13 Jbeta primers. Only in-frame clones appear in the TCRdb table, and some are missing; sequencing was by immunoSEQ multiplex PCR. The table lists 150,000 to 200,000 clones, approximately 67% of them singletons, with around 4.5% in the top ten. The sample comprised PBMCs. The origin of the receptors is a woman aged 18 to 35 in good health and CMV-seropositive.

The chain has TRBV5-6 and TRBJ2-7; no clear D gene. Germline V CDR1 and CDR2: SGHDT, YYEEEE. The CDR3 extends over 13 amino acids. Trimming shortened V by 0 bases and J by 6 bases, and 10 bases separated the two germline ends. CDR3 protein: CASSLANASEQYF. The DNA for the CDR3 is TGTGCCAGCAGCTTGGCCAACGCTAGCGAGCAGTACTTC.

This clone was recorded once. The chain has TRBV15 and TRBJ2-5, with a tentative D call TRBD1 (6 bases). Matching the DNA end better, TRBJ2-7 makes the J call doubtful. This CDR3 region has 15 residues. Germline lookup yields CDR1 LNHNV and CDR2 YYDKDF (reference sequence). CDR3 in amino acids: CATSTDRGEFYEQYF. CDR3 nucleotides: TGTGCCACCAGCACGGACAGAGGGGAATTTTACGAGCAGTACTTC.

In this sample, this clone turned up a few times. The V and J genes are TRBV9 and TRBJ2-3; TRBD2 matches 12 bases. The CDR3 is made up of 17 amino acids. Looked up from germline, CDR1 is SGDLS and CDR2 is YYNGEE. V lost 2 bases to trimming and J lost 1 base; unmatched junction nucleotides: 5. The CDR3 sequence: CASSVTGLAGGTDTQYF. CDR3 DNA sequence: TGTGCCAGCAGCGTCACGGGACTAGCGGGTGGCACAGATACGCAGTATTTT.

CDR3 in DNA: TGTGCCAGCAGCAAAAAACGCGGGGCGGACGCTGAAGCTTTCTTT. This encodes CASSKKRGADAEAFF. The V gene is TRBV21-1, the J gene TRBJ1-1. TRBV21-1 is a pseudogene segment. The CDR3 extends over 15 amino acids.

This clone came up a few times. V and J are TRBV27 and TRBJ2-5, with 10 bases lining up with TRBD2. The V and J ends lost 4 bases and 8 bases, in that order; junction bases with no gene match: 19. CDR3 length: 18 amino acids. Germline CDR1 reads MNHEY; CDR2 reads SMNVEV (reference sequence). In DNA form, the CDR3 reads TGTGCCAGCAGTTCTGACAGCCGAGCGGGAGGGCCGAGTCTTACCCAGTACTTC. Translation gives CASSSDSRAGGPSLTQYF.